Following are 3 T cell receptor beta chains from one sample sequenced in a study of T cells in Graves' hyperthyroidism and ophthalmopathy (dated by TCRdb to the late 2010s). The receptor library was made with multiplex PCR. Data came from an Illumina HiSeq 2000. The TCR beta CDR3 regions were amplified from the RNA transcripts. For the first round of RT-PCR on the TCR CDR3, the HTBI primer set was used together with the Qiagen OneStep RT-PCR kit. The raw public reads went through TCRdb reprocessing: fastp at Q25, MiXCR clone calling, in-frame beta chains kept. Each record represents a unique CDR3 protein, reported with the most common genes and DNA among its rows. For this sample the table gives around 440,000 distinct CDR3 sequences, of which around a sixth were detected only once. Together, the top ten hold over 12% of the sample. Source material: blood. The receptors stem from a woman aged 18-30 years with Graves' hyperthyroidism.

The chain is built from TRBV9 and TRBJ1-1; no reliable D call. The CDR3 totals 13 residues. V shed 0 bases and J shed 6 bases, with 9 bases lying between them. Germline CDR1 SGDLS, CDR2 YYNGEE. The CDR3 sequence is CASSVDLGAEAFF. The CDR3 DNA sequence: TGTGCCAGCAGCGTAGATCTCGGAGCTGAAGCTTTCTTT.

This clonotype has just a few counts. V gene TRBV15 combines with J gene TRBJ2-1; no clear D gene. The CDR3 is made up of 15 amino acids. Trimming left V 0 bases short and J 4 bases short, with 10 bases between. Per the germline V gene, CDR1 is LNHNV and CDR2 is YYDKDF (reference sequence). In nucleotides, the CDR3 is TGTGCCACCAGCAGAGATCAAGGTAGATACAATGAGCAGTTCTTC. Protein product: CATSRDQGRYNEQFF.

This clonotype was detected ten times or more. The chain combines TRBV11-2 with TRBJ1-2; TRBD1 agrees at 10 bases. This CDR3 has 15 amino acids. Losses at the gene ends were 4 bases for V and 6 bases for J; bases not matched to a gene: 8. The germline gives CDR1 SGHAT, CDR2 FQNNGV. CDR3 bases: TGTGCCAGCAGCTCAGGGACAGGGGACCCGCATGGCTACACCTTC. Protein: CASSSGTGDPHGYTF.